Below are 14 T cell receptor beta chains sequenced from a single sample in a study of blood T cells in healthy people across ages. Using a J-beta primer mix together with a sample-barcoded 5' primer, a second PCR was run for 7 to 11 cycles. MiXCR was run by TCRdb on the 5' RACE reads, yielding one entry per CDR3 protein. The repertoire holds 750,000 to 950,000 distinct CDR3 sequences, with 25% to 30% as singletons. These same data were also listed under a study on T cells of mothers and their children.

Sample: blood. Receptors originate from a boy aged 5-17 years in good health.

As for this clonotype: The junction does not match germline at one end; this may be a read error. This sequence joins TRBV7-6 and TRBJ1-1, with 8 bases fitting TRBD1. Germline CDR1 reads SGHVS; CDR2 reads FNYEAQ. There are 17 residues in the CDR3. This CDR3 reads CASSLAGMTGDDTEAFF. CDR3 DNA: TGCGCCAGCAGCTTAGCAGGAATGACAGGGGACGACACTGAAGCTTTCTTT.

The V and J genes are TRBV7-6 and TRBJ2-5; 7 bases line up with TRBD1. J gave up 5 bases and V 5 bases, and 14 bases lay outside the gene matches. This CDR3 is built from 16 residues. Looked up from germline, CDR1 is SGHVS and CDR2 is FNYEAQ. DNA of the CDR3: TGTGCCAGCAGCCCTGACAGGGCCCTCCCGAGCGAGACCCAGTACTTC. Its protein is CASSPDRALPSETQYF.

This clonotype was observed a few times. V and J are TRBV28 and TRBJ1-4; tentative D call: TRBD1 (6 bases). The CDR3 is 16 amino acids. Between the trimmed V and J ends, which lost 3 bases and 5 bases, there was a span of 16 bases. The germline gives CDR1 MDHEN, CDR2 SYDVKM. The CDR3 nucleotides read TGTGCCAGCAGTTTCAAGGGGGGGGCTGCCAATGAAAAACTGTTTTTT. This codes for CASSFKGGAANEKLFF. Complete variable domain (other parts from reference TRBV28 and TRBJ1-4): DVKVTQSSRYLVKRTGEKVFLECVQDMDHENMFWYRQDPGLGLRLIYFSYDVKMKEKGDIPEGYSVSREKKERFSLILESASTNQTSMYLCASSFKGGAANEKLFFGSGTQLSVL.

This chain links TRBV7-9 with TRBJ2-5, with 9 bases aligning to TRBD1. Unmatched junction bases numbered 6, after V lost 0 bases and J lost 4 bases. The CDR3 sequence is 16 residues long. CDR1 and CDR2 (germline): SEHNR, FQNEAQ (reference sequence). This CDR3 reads CASSLAPGTGRETQYF. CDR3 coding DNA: TGTGCCAGCAGCTTAGCCCCTGGGACAGGGAGAGAGACCCAGTACTTC. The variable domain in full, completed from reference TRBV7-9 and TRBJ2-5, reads DTGVSQNPRHKITKRGQNVTFRCDPISEHNRLYWYRQTLGQGPEFLTYFQNEAQLEKSRLLSDRFSAERPKGSFSTLEIQRTEQGDSAMYLCASSLAPGTGRETQYFGPGTRLLVL.

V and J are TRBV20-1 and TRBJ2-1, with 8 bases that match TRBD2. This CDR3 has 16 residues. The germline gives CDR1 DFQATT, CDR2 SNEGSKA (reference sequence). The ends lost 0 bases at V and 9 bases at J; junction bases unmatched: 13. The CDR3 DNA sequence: TGCAGTGCTAGAGATCTCGGCGGGGGGCGATTAAGTGAGCAGTTCTTC. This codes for CSARDLGGGRLSEQFF.

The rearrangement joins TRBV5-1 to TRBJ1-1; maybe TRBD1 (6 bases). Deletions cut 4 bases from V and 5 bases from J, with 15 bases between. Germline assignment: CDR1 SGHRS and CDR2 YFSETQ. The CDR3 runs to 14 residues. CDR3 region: CASSPLQGRTEAFF. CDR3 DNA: TGCGCCAGCAGCCCACTACAGGGAAGGACTGAAGCTTTCTTT. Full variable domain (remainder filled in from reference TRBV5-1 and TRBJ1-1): KAGVTQTPRYLIKTRGQQVTLSCSPISGHRSVSWYQQTPGQGLQFLFEYFSETQRNKGNFPGRFSGRQFSNSRSEMNVSTLELGDSALYLCASSPLQGRTEAFFGQGTRLTVV.

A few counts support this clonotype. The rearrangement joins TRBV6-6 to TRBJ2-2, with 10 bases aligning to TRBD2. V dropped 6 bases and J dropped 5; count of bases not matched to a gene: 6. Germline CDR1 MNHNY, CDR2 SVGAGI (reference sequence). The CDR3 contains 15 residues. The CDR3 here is CASSNPGLATGELFF. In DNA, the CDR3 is TGTGCCAGCAGCAACCCGGGACTAGCGACCGGGGAGCTGTTTTTT.

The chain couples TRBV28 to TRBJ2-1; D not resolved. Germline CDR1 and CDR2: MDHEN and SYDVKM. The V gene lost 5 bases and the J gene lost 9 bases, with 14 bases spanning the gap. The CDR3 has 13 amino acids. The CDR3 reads CASSRSGGSEQFF. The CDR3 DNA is TGTGCCAGCAGTAGATCTGGTGGGTCTGAGCAGTTCTTC.

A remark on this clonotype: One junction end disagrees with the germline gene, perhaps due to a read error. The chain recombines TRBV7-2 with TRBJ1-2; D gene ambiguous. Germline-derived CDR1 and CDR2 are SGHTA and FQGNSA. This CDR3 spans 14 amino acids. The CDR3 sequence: CANSLIREGYGYTF. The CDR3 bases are TGTGCCAACAGCCTGATAAGGGAAGGCTATGGCTACACCTTC.

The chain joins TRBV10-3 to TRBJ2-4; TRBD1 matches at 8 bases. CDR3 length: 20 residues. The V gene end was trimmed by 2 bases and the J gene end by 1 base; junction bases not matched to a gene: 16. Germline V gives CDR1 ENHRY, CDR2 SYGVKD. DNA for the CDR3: TGTGCCATCAGTGAGCCTACAGGGGGGATGTACTTCGGGGCCAAAAACATTCAGTACTTC. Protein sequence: CAISEPTGGMYFGAKNIQYF.

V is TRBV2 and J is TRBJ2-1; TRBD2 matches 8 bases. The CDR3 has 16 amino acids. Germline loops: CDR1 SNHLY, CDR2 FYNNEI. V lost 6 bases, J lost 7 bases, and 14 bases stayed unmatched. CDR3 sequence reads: CASRYTGTRLENEQFF. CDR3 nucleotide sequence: TGTGCCAGCAGATACACCGGGACTAGGTTAGAGAATGAGCAGTTCTTC.

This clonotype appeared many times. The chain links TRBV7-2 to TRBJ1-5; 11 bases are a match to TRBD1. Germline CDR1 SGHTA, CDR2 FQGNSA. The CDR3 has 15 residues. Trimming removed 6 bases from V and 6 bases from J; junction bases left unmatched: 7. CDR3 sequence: CASRAGQGGGQPQHF. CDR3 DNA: TGTGCCAGCAGAGCGGGACAGGGGGGCGGTCAGCCCCAGCATTTT.

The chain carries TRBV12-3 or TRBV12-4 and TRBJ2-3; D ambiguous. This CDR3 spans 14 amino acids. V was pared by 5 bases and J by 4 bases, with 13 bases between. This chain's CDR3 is CASSGRVGPDTQYF. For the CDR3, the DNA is TGTGCCAGCAGTGGCCGGGTTGGGCCAGATACGCAGTATTTT.

CDR3 coding DNA: TGTGCCTGGAGTGAAGACTCCTACAATGAGCAGTTCTTC. Encoded protein: CAWSEDSYNEQFF. V and J are TRBV30 and TRBJ2-1; no definite D call. V was shortened by 1 base and J by 0 bases, with 4 bases between the two germline ends. The germline V gene has CDR1 GTSNPN and CDR2 SVGIG (reference sequence). The CDR3 length is 13 residues. Full variable domain (rest looked up from reference TRBV30 and TRBJ2-1): SQTIHQWPATLVQPVGSPLSLECTVEGTSNPNLYWYRQAAGRGLQLLFYSVGIGQISSEVPQNLSASRPQDRQFILSSKKLLLSDSGFYLCAWSEDSYNEQFFGPGTRLTVL.